Detailed here is one TCR beta chain. This may arise from a read error, as a much more abundant clone is one base away. The CDR3 ends on some other residue instead of the conserved phenylalanine or tryptophan, so this is likely a read error. TCR beta CDR3 region amplification was performed from RNA transcripts. The TCR CDR3 first-round RT-PCR relied on the HTBI primer set. TCRdb passed the multiplex PCR reads through MiXCR, listing each CDR3 protein once. Of a few hundred thousand distinct CDR3 sequences in the sample, 35% to 55% are singletons; the top ten hold around 8%. These data belong to a study of T cells in Graves' hyperthyroidism and ophthalmopathy. This sequence originates from a woman younger than 35 with Graves' hyperthyroidism. Sequencing input: peripheral blood or thyroid tissue (not recorded which).

The CDR3 sequence is CSASTGVRDGYTL. DNA of the CDR3: TGCAGTGCGAGTACAGGGGTTCGCGATGGCTACACCCTC. V usage is TRBV20-1 and J usage is TRBJ1-2, with 7 bases that match TRBD1. The germline CDR1 and CDR2 sequences are DFQATT and SNEGSKA (reference sequence). V trimming: 6 bases; J trimming: 6 bases; junction bases outside the gene matches: 10. The CDR3 is made up of 13 amino acids.